Below are 17 T cell receptor beta chains sequenced from a single sample in a study of blood T cell repertoires in COVID-19. Assay used: immunoSEQ multiplex PCR; TCRdb lists only in-frame clones, some missing. The table lists approximately 200,000 clones, roughly 80% of them singletons. What was sequenced was peripheral blood. These receptors were taken from a man in his 60s with active or convalescent COVID-19.

The chain recombines TRBV10-1 with TRBJ2-2; maybe TRBD2 (6 bases). Germline V gene sequence: CDR1 WNHNN, CDR2 SYGVQD (reference sequence). V dropped 7 bases and J dropped 1 base, with 10 bases sitting between them. The CDR3 is 14 amino acids. CDR3 bases: TGCGCCAGCACCCGGGACTTGAACACCGGGGAGCTGTTTTTT. It encodes CASTRDLNTGELFF.

V usage is TRBV11-2 and J usage is TRBJ2-5; 12 nucleotides agree with TRBD2. The length of the CDR3 is 14 residues. Germline V gene sequence: CDR1 SGHAT, CDR2 FQNNGV. The V and J ends lost 1 base and 9 bases, in that order; junction bases with no gene match: 3. In DNA, the CDR3 is TGTGCCAGCAGCTTAGGACTAGCGGGGGACGCCCAGTACTTC. This gives the protein CASSLGLAGDAQYF.

This chain joins TRBV28 and TRBJ2-7; TRBD2 aligns across 7 bases. The CDR3 is 14 residues long. Looked up from germline, CDR1 is MDHEN and CDR2 is SYDVKM. The J segment lost 4 bases and the V segment lost 1 base, leaving 4 bases of the junction unmatched. CDR3 sequence (DNA): TGTGCCAGCAGTTTATTTCGGGGGGATTACGAGCAGTACTTC. This sequence encodes CASSLFRGDYEQYF.

The chain has TRBV9 and TRBJ2-5; 7 bases fit TRBD2. Germline-derived CDR1 and CDR2 are SGDLS and YYNGEE. The trim removed 3 bases at V and 4 bases at J, leaving 6 bases unmatched. The CDR3 has 14 amino acids. CDR3: CASSAGGRSETQYF. In nucleotides, the CDR3 is TGTGCCAGCAGCGCGGGGGGACGGTCAGAGACCCAGTACTTC.

V is TRBV5-6 and J is TRBJ1-1; weak D call: TRBD1 (6 bases). CDR3 length: 12 residues. Germline CDR1 SGHDT, CDR2 YYEEEE. The ends were cut back, 3 bases at V and 6 bases at J, with 9 bases in the middle. The CDR3 DNA reads TGTGCCAGCAGCTGGGACACGTCTGAAGCTTTCTTT. Its translation: CASSWDTSEAFF.

This chain uses TRBV19 with TRBJ2-5; tentative D call: TRBD2 (7 bases). Germline values: CDR1 LNHDA, CDR2 SQIVND (reference sequence). The V and J ends lost 3 bases and 5 bases respectively, with 13 bases between them. The CDR3 is 14 residues long. CDR3 in DNA: TGTGCCAGTAGTATGGGGGGGGCTTCCGAGACCCAGTACTTC. Translation gives CASSMGGASETQYF.

CDR3 nucleotide sequence: TGTGCCAGCAGCCTTCCGGGTGGCGAGCAGTACTTC. Its protein is CASSLPGGEQYF. This chain joins TRBV27 and TRBJ2-7; D not resolved. Between the trimmed V and J ends, which lost 6 bases and 6 bases, there was a span of 12 bases. CDR3 length: 12 amino acids. Looked up from germline, CDR1 is MNHEY and CDR2 is SMNVEV (reference sequence).

The DNA of the CDR3 is TGTGCCAGCAGTTTAGTGGGGGGACGGGGGAGCGAGCAGTACTTC. Translation: CASSLVGGRGSEQYF. The V gene is TRBV28, the J gene TRBJ2-7, with a tentative D call TRBD2 (6 bases). CDR1 is MDHEN, CDR2 SYDVKM, per germline. Between the trimmed V and J ends, which lost 2 bases and 6 bases, there was a span of 17 bases. This CDR3 comprises 15 residues. The full variable domain, rest sourced from reference TRBV28 and TRBJ2-7, is DVKVTQSSRYLVKRTGEKVFLECVQDMDHENMFWYRQDPGLGLRLIYFSYDVKMKEKGDIPEGYSVSREKKERFSLILESASTNQTSMYLCASSLVGGRGSEQYFGPGTRLTVT.

The chain combines TRBV7-9 with TRBJ2-6; D uncertain. The CDR3 spans 15 residues. V was trimmed by 1 base and J by 3 bases, leaving 7 bases between them. Germline assignment: CDR1 SEHNR and CDR2 FQNEAQ (reference sequence). The CDR3: CASSLGAVGANVLTF. The CDR3, as DNA: TGTGCCAGCAGCTTAGGGGCAGTTGGGGCCAACGTCCTGACTTTC.

The chain combines TRBV4-3 with TRBJ2-7; 11 bases are a match to TRBD2. Germline values: CDR1 LGHNA, CDR2 YSLEER. With 6 bases clipped from V and 7 bases from J, the junction kept 11 bases outside the gene matches. This CDR3 has 15 residues. The CDR3 DNA sequence: TGCGCCAGCAGTCAGGGGCTAGCGGGAGGCAGAGAGCAGTACTTC. Translating gives CASSQGLAGGREQYF.

The gene calls are TRBV12-3 or TRBV12-4 and TRBJ1-5, with D hard to call. V was trimmed by 7 bases and J by 6 bases, leaving 10 bases between them. This CDR3 spans 12 amino acids. The CDR3 bases are TGTGCCAGCAACTACGCGAGTCAGCCCCAGCATTTT. It is translated as CASNYASQPQHF.

The genes are TRBV19 and TRBJ1-5; no clear D. Trimming left V 3 bases short and J 8 bases short, with 8 bases between. CDR3 length: 12 residues. Germline CDR1 is LNHDA and CDR2 is SQIVND (reference sequence). The CDR3 DNA reads TGTGCCAGTAGTATGGTGAGAGAGCCCCAGCATTTT. It translates to CASSMVREPQHF.

This chain uses TRBV30 with TRBJ2-3; weak D call: TRBD1 (6 bases). V was pared by 1 base and J by 0 bases, with 23 bases between. Germline CDR1 and CDR2: GTSNPN and SVGIG (reference sequence). There are 19 residues in the CDR3. CDR3 region: CAWSGAGANGATSTDTQYF. CDR3 in DNA: TGTGCCTGGAGTGGGGCAGGGGCCAACGGGGCCACTAGCACAGATACGCAGTATTTT. Full variable domain (outside the CDR3, taken from reference TRBV30 and TRBJ2-3): SQTIHQWPATLVQPVGSPLSLECTVEGTSNPNLYWYRQAAGRGLQLLFYSVGIGQISSEVPQNLSASRPQDRQFILSSKKLLLSDSGFYLCAWSGAGANGATSTDTQYFGPGTRLTVL.

The rearrangement links TRBV15 to TRBJ2-1; 9 bases line up with TRBD1. There are 12 residues in the CDR3. The V gene end was trimmed by 9 bases and the J gene end by 3 bases; junction bases not matched to a gene: 0. Germline CDR1 is LNHNV and CDR2 is YYDKDF (reference sequence). CDR3 in amino acids: CATGQGYNEQFF. CDR3 sequence (DNA): TGTGCCACGGGACAGGGCTACAATGAGCAGTTCTTC.

The V call is TRBV19, the J call TRBJ2-7; TRBD2 is a possible D gene (6 bases). Germline CDR1 and CDR2: LNHDA and SQIVND (reference sequence). The germline V and J ends were trimmed by 1 base and 4 bases, with 14 bases remaining between them. There are 15 residues in the CDR3. CDR3 protein: CASSIGGDATYEQYF. The CDR3 coding sequence is TGTGCCAGTAGTATAGGCGGGGACGCCACGTACGAGCAGTACTTC.

As DNA, the CDR3 is TGTGCCAGCGGCGACGGGCAGGGGTCAGATACGCAGTATTTT. Translated, it gives CASGDGQGSDTQYF. The chain couples TRBV7-3 to TRBJ2-3; a weak D match, TRBD1 (6 bases). Trimming pared 8 bases from V and 4 bases from J, leaving 16 bases between. The germline V gene encodes CDR1 SGHTA and CDR2 FQGTGA. CDR3 length equals 14 residues.

This sequence joins TRBV28 and TRBJ1-5; D may be TRBD1 (6 bases). CDR1 MDHEN and CDR2 SYDVKM come from the germline V gene. V dropped 6 bases and J dropped 2 bases, with 8 bases sitting between them. The CDR3 length is 13 residues. Written as DNA, the CDR3 is TGTGCCAGCAGCCGACAGGGCAATCAGCCCCAGCATTTT. Amino acid sequence: CASSRQGNQPQHF.